This TCR beta chain was documented in a study of blood T cells in healthy people across ages. A J-beta primer mix and a sample-barcoded 5' primer were used in a second PCR of about 7 to 12 cycles. Researchers report that a template-switch adaptor with 12 random nucleotides tagged each cDNA molecule. TCRdb passed the 5' RACE reads through MiXCR, listing each CDR3 protein once. This sample has some 1.7 million distinct CDR3 sequences, with approximately 28% found just once. Whole-study results and caveats: Naive T cell percentage by flow cytometry tracked strongly with beta diversity.

This clonotype was seen only a few times. The antigen is unknown. The TCR comes from a woman under 40 in good health. The sequencing sample was made of blood.

The CDR3 loop reads CSVAHVTGRSPDTQYF. The CDR3 bases are TGCAGCGTCGCACACGTCACCGGGAGGAGCCCAGATACGCAGTATTTT. The V call is TRBV29-1, the J call TRBJ2-3; 7 bases are a match to TRBD2. This CDR3 is 16 amino acids long. The V gene's germline CDR1 is SQVTM and CDR2 ANQGSEA. With 6 bases clipped from V and 4 bases from J, the junction kept 16 bases outside the gene matches.